This is a list of T cell receptor beta chains from one sample in a study of blood T cell repertoires in COVID-19. Method: immunoSEQ multiplex PCR; TCRdb's copy keeps in-frame clones and lacks some. Of 60,000 or so clones in the sample, 70% to 90% were seen once. The sequencing input was peripheral blood. These receptors all stem from a human donor in a cohort sampled during active COVID-19. Both conserved end residues are part of each CDR3. D genes are given only for firm matches. The size field is filled for only some rows; it gives once, few, many or a size class.

clone_size: -
j_call: TRBJ1-3
v_call: TRBV9
d_call: -
cdr3_nt: TGTGCCAGCAGCGTAGATACGCTCGCTGTAGACACCATATATTTT
cdr3_aa: CASSVDTLAVDTIYF

clone_size: -
j_call: TRBJ1-2
v_call: TRBV3-1/TRBV3-2
d_call: -
cdr3_nt: TGTGCCAGCACCGCCAGTAACAACTATGGCTACACCTTC
cdr3_aa: CASTASNNYGYTF

clone_size: -
j_call: TRBJ2-7
v_call: TRBV6-2/TRBV6-3
d_call: -
cdr3_nt: TGTGCCAGCAGTTATGTTCGAGGACAGATCACCTACGAGCAGTACTTC
cdr3_aa: CASSYVRGQITYEQYF

clone_size: -
j_call: TRBJ2-3
v_call: TRBV5-8
d_call: TRBD2
cdr3_nt: TGTGCCAGCACCCATGCGGCTAGCGGGGGCACAGATACGCAGTATTTT
cdr3_aa: CASTHAASGGTDTQYF

clone_size: -
j_call: TRBJ2-3
v_call: TRBV6-5
d_call: -
cdr3_nt: TGTGCCAGCAGTTACTTCAGGAACACAGATACGCAGTATTTT
cdr3_aa: CASSYFRNTDTQYF

clone_size: -
j_call: TRBJ2-7
v_call: TRBV9
d_call: TRBD1
cdr3_nt: TGTGCCAGCAGCACCACAGGGGTCGGGGAGCAGTACTTC
cdr3_aa: CASSTTGVGEQYF

clone_size: -
j_call: TRBJ1-1
v_call: TRBV15
d_call: -
cdr3_nt: TGTGCCACCAGCAGGGTTAGGGGGGGTTACACTGAAGCTTTCTTT
cdr3_aa: CATSRVRGGYTEAFF

clone_size: -
j_call: TRBJ1-5
v_call: TRBV11-2
d_call: -
cdr3_nt: TGTGCCAGCAGCTTAGACAGGAATCAGCCCCAGCATTTT
cdr3_aa: CASSLDRNQPQHF

clone_size: -
j_call: TRBJ1-2
v_call: TRBV5-3
d_call: -
cdr3_nt: TGTGCCAGAAGCTCCACGGCAGGGGAGAACTATGGCTACACCTTC
cdr3_aa: CARSSTAGENYGYTF

clone_size: -
j_call: TRBJ2-5
v_call: TRBV29-1
d_call: TRBD2
cdr3_nt: TGCAGCGTTGAGGCGGGGGTTGAGACCCAGTACTTC
cdr3_aa: CSVEAGVETQYF

clone_size: -
j_call: TRBJ2-2
v_call: TRBV7-6
d_call: TRBD1
cdr3_nt: TGTGCCAGCAGATACCCGGGACAGGGCTCGGGCGGGGAGCTGTTTTTT
cdr3_aa: CASRYPGQGSGGELFF

clone_size: -
j_call: TRBJ1-2
v_call: TRBV19
d_call: TRBD1
cdr3_nt: TGTGCCAGTATTCCGGGACAGGAAGGGGAAAGCTACACCTTC
cdr3_aa: CASIPGQEGESYTF

clone_size: -
j_call: TRBJ2-4
v_call: TRBV2
d_call: TRBD1
cdr3_nt: TGTGCCCCCCTAAGGGGGCCAGGGGAATTTATAGCCAAAAACATTCAGTACTTC
cdr3_aa: CAPLRGPGEFIAKNIQYF

clone_size: once
j_call: TRBJ1-1
v_call: TRBV7-9
d_call: -
cdr3_nt: TGTGCCAGCAGCTTACTTGGTGGGCGCACTGAAGCTTTCTTT
cdr3_aa: CASSLLGGRTEAFF

clone_size: -
j_call: TRBJ1-2
v_call: TRBV19
d_call: -
cdr3_nt: TGTGCCAGCAGCGGGTCGATGGGGGTTAACTATGGCTACACCTTC
cdr3_aa: CASSGSMGVNYGYTF

clone_size: -
j_call: TRBJ2-3
v_call: TRBV24-1
d_call: TRBD1
cdr3_nt: TGTGCCACCAGTGACCCCTCCGGGACAGACACAGATACGCAGTATTTT
cdr3_aa: CATSDPSGTDTDTQYF

clone_size: -
j_call: TRBJ2-2
v_call: TRBV7-2
d_call: -
cdr3_nt: TGTGCCTTACGCAAGGAGGTTCACACCGGGGAGCTGTTTTTT
cdr3_aa: CALRKEVHTGELFF

clone_size: -
j_call: TRBJ1-2
v_call: TRBV7-9
d_call: -
cdr3_nt: TGTGCCAGCAGCTTAGATGGAGGGGCGGATGGCTACACCTTC
cdr3_aa: CASSLDGGADGYTF

clone_size: -
j_call: TRBJ1-2
v_call: TRBV19
d_call: TRBD1
cdr3_nt: TGTGCCAGTAGTCGGGACAGGGGAAACTATGGCTACACCTTC
cdr3_aa: CASSRDRGNYGYTF

clone_size: -
j_call: TRBJ2-5
v_call: TRBV5-1
d_call: TRBD2
cdr3_nt: TGCGCCAGCAGCCCGGGGGGACTCCAAGAGACCCAGTACTTC
cdr3_aa: CASSPGGLQETQYF

clone_size: few
j_call: TRBJ1-2
v_call: TRBV10-3
d_call: -
cdr3_nt: TGTGCCATCAATCGAGCTAACTATGGCTACACCTTC
cdr3_aa: CAINRANYGYTF

clone_size: -
j_call: TRBJ2-6
v_call: TRBV10-2
d_call: -
cdr3_nt: TGCGCCCGTTCGGAGGGGGGGGCAGGGGCCAACGTCCTGACTTTC
cdr3_aa: CARSEGGAGANVLTF